This T cell receptor beta chain is drawn from a study of blood T cell repertoires in COVID-19. This clone came up once. The protocol was immunoSEQ multiplex PCR, while the TCRdb copy is restricted to in-frame clones and leaves out a portion. The table records 69,000 or so clones, approximately 78% of them present only once. J gave up 5 bases and V 5 bases, and 8 bases lay outside the gene matches. Germline V lookup: CDR1 MNHEY, CDR2 SMNVEV (reference sequence). The CDR3 has 15 residues. Sequenced: peripheral blood. This chain links TRBV27 with TRBJ2-2; 7 bases are shared with TRBD2. This TCR derives from a woman older than 75 with acute or convalescent COVID-19. The CDR3, as DNA: TGTGCCAGCAGTAATCGGGGGGAAAATACCGGGGAGCTGTTTTTT. It encodes CASSNRGENTGELFF.